The rows below give T cell receptor beta chains drawn from one sample of a study of shared clonotypes between healthy human individuals. Method: immunoSEQ multiplex PCR; TCRdb's copy keeps in-frame clones and lacks some. The sample contains some 500,000 clones, roughly 95% of which appear only once. Sample: naive CD4+ T cells sorted from blood. The receptors derive from a woman in her twenties or thirties in good health. Each CDR3 is given with its conserved first and last residue.

>TRBV27|TRBJ1-1
CASRKTGVYMNTEAFF
>TRBV28|TRBJ2-4
CASSLYVTTRTGAKNIQYF
>TRBV6-6|TRBJ2-3
CASSSQREVGADTQYF
>TRBV28|TRBJ2-7
CASTQAGPYEQYF
>TRBV15|TRBJ2-2
CATSRDPRGRGRTGELFF
>TRBV9|TRBJ2-7
CASSSRVETWSSYEQYF
>TRBV15|TRBJ2-3
CATSRDNSPTDTQYF
>TRBV9|TRBJ2-7
CASSALEVAGGSEQYF
>TRBV6-4|TRBJ1-2
CATFAHRDRYGYTF
>TRBV19|TRBJ2-7
CASSTRTGAAYEQYF
>TRBV15|TRBJ2-7
CATSITPGQGINEQYF
>TRBV5-4|TRBJ2-2
CASSRGGLASNTGELFF
>TRBV19|TRBJ1-5
CASRVEDGRNQPQHF
>TRBV27|TRBJ1-5
CASSFLGQGNQPQHF
>TRBV14|TRBJ1-1
CASSVGINTEAFF
>TRBV5-1|TRBJ2-1
CASKGARERNEQFF
>TRBV5-8|TRBJ1-5
CASSFRGSGNQPQHF
>TRBV7-2|TRBJ2-3
CASRLGVAGTDTQYF
>TRBV7-9|TRBJ1-5
CASSFQGGNQPQHF
>TRBV30|TRBJ1-2
CAWRRIPGNYGYTF
>TRBV28|TRBJ1-5
CASSHKITGSVEPQHF
>TRBV19|TRBJ2-3
CASSIVQGTTDTQYF
>TRBV25-1|TRBJ1-5
CASRGQGPPNQPQHF
>TRBV18|TRBJ1-2
CASSPTGSGYGYTF
>TRBV30|TRBJ1-4
CAWRSPGAANEKLFF
>TRBV15|TRBJ2-5
CATSRPKDLQETQYF
>TRBV5-1|TRBJ1-1
CASSLGGLKRNTEAFF
>TRBV4-2|TRBJ2-3
CASSQGASATDTQYF
>TRBV7-6|TRBJ2-5
CASSFSPGETQYF
>TRBV18|TRBJ1-5
CASSPPGQETNQPQHF
>TRBV5-4|TRBJ2-3
CASSLGPGSSTSTDTQYF
>TRBV6-1|TRBJ2-6
CASSGRTGEQSRANVLTF
>TRBV29-1|TRBJ1-4
CSVRTGNEKLFF
>TRBV14|TRBJ2-5
CASSQALAGLQETQYF
>TRBV7-2|TRBJ1-3
CASSGLQGAGNTIYF